Presented here are 3 T cell receptor delta chains from one specimen sequenced in a study of γδ T cells in repeated Plasmodium falciparum infection. Bulk repertoires came from Vgamma9/Vdelta2+ or Vdelta2-negative gammadelta T cells flow-sorted from PBMC. TCRdb reapplied CATT to the multiplex PCR reads. The table lists about 93,000 delta-chain clones, roughly 0.9% of them singletons. The sequenced material came from gamma-delta T cells from blood. The receptors derive from a pool of human donors (malaria-infected and uninfected, not separated).

This clone has a handful of counts. The protein TCRdb lists belongs to a much larger clone and differs from this DNA's translation at residue 8, which points to a read error; the protein shown is made from the DNA. The V and J genes are TRDV2 and TRDJ1; D is undetermined. TCRdb carries no J gene annotation; the J gene was assigned here by matching the DNA with germline. CDR3 length: 16 residues. The V gene's germline CDR1 is GEAIGNYY and CDR2 EKD. Trimming took 0 bases from V and 4 from J, leaving 17 bases between them. In DNA form, the CDR3 reads TGTGCCTGTGACACCGGACTGAGGGACACTATCGATAAACTCATCTTT. This codes for CACDTGLRDTIDKLIF.

This clone was picked up a small number of times. TCRdb has a much larger clone's protein, which differs at residue 7 from the translation of this DNA, likely because of a read error; what is shown is the protein translated from the DNA. The rearrangement links TRDV1 to TRDJ1, with a tentative D call TRDD2 (6 bases). Because TCRdb records no J gene, it was assigned here through a match of the DNA to germline. The CDR3 totals 19 residues. Germline loops: CDR1 TSWWSYY, CDR2 QGS. The V end was cut by 5 bases, the J end by 0 bases, with 25 bases between. The CDR3 DNA follows: TGTGCTCTTGGGATAGACCTCCTACTCCGACTTACTAACACCGATAAACTCATCTTT. Translating gives CALGIDLLLRLTNTDKLIF.

A note on this clone: TCRdb has a much larger clone's protein, which differs at residue 6 from the translation of this DNA, likely because of a read error; what is shown is the protein translated from the DNA. The chain has TRDV2 and TRDJ1; the match to TRDD3 covers 10 bases. V dropped 0 bases and J dropped 0; count of bases not matched to a gene: 12. CDR1 and CDR2 from the germline V gene are GEAIGNYY and EKD. The CDR3 is 19 residues long. The CDR3 region has the DNA TGTGCCTGTGACACCATGTCGGGGGGGATACGGGAGGACACCGATAAACTCATCTTT. Protein: CACDTMSGGIREDTDKLIF.